This T cell receptor beta chain was obtained from a study of control samples from healthy donors and cancer patients. Sequencing was performed with immunoSEQ multiplex PCR; in TCRdb, only in-frame clones are kept and a portion is missing. Altogether about 82,000 clones are present, 94% being singletons, with the ten largest covering 4.8%. This CDR3 spans 15 amino acids. Trimming removed 6 bases from V and 8 bases from J, with 20 bases in between. Per germline, CDR1 MNHEY and CDR2 SMNVEV (reference sequence). The sequence was obtained from a woman under 30 in good health. V and J are TRBV27 and TRBJ2-1, with D perhaps matching TRBD2 (6 bases). Source material: blood. The CDR3 nucleotides are TGTGCCAGCAGGCCAAGACTAGGAGTTAGCGATGAGCAGTTCTTC. Residues: CASRPRLGVSDEQFF.